This T cell receptor (beta chain) was identified during a study of T cells in Graves' hyperthyroidism and ophthalmopathy. TCR beta CDR3 regions were amplified from RNA. In the first-round RT-PCR of the TCR CDR3, the HTBI primer set was used. TCRdb called the multiplex PCR reads again in MiXCR, with one record for every CDR3 protein. The sample lists some 500,000 distinct CDR3 sequences; 13% to 15% were seen once. Stable Graves' hyperthyroidism denoted no ophthalmopathy progression over 18 months. Germline loops: CDR1 SGHTA, CDR2 FQGTGA. V shed 5 bases, J shed 1 base, and the junction held 5 bases outside the gene matches. The length of the CDR3 is 15 residues. This clonotype was seen repeatedly, ten times or more.

The specimen sequenced was blood. The rearrangement links TRBV7-3 to TRBJ2-3; 8 positions agree with TRBD1. The clonotype comes from a woman aged 18-30 years with Graves' hyperthyroidism. The chain's CDR3 is CASSQLGQGTDTQYF. CDR3 in DNA: TGTGCCAGCAGCCAACTGGGACAGGGCACAGATACGCAGTATTTT.